This T cell receptor (beta chain) was obtained from a study of long-term antiretroviral therapy in people with HIV. At minimum, one pre-ART and two post-ART PBMC samples were obtained from each donor. This CDR3 spans 18 amino acids. Germline values: CDR1 SGHNT, CDR2 YYREEE (reference sequence). With 4 bases clipped from V and 0 bases from J, the junction kept 9 bases outside the gene matches. Findings and limits, study-wide: Transplant donor controls retained higher diversity, though diversity increased after ART.

Regarding this clone: Its specificity is unknown.

At the survey level, the v3.0 immunoSEQ assay was run. Profiled with immunoSEQ multiplex PCR; TCRdb holds only in-frame clones, not every one. The table includes 25,000 to 35,000 clones, 80% detected once. The TCR comes from a man aged 35 to 55 with HIV. Sequences were derived from unsorted PBMCs, sampled 0.3 years after starting antiretroviral therapy. The V gene is TRBV5-4, the J gene TRBJ2-3; 12 bases map to TRBD2. CDR3 protein: CASSLGGLAGASTDTQYF. DNA for the CDR3: TGTGCCAGCAGCCTGGGGGGACTAGCGGGCGCTAGCACAGATACGCAGTATTTT.